This T cell receptor (beta chain) was profiled in a study of blood T cell repertoires in COVID-19 (dated by TCRdb to about 2020). Regarding the complete study: The collaborator samples originated in the United States, Italy and Spain and spanned the acute and convalescent phases of COVID-19. The repertoires were released in a freely available public database intended as a resource for research on the immune response to SARS-CoV-2. Where HLA class I and class II types were available, the types were taken from metadata supplied by the sample provider, not from assay-based typing. A de-identified subject ID, COVID-19 status, age in years and sex were almost always included in the sample metadata. The samples were drawn from the first 160 participants of the ongoing ImmuneRACE study and from 950 to 1,500 subjects provided by 6 global collaborators. Subjects who had been exposed to COVID-19, were actively infected with it, or had recovered from it provided the deeply sampled blood TCRbeta repertoires that made up the dataset. The prospective study material was composed of cDNA or gDNA derived from T cells, B-cell-depleted T cells, or PBMCs. The full study reports these points: How much clinical and demographic metadata was included differed by source and by participant, and the metadata was provided uncurated.

Looking up the germline V gene yields CDR1 MNHEY and CDR2 SVGAGI. The CDR3 has 15 amino acids, counting the end cysteine and phenylalanine. This entry keeps only the CDR3 DNA: 45 bases, framed from base 1. Trimmed from V: 0 bases; trimmed from J: 7 bases; junction bases lacking a gene match: 6. TCRbeta CDR3 regions were amplified from genomic DNA by means of the immunoSEQ Assay, a bias-controlled multiplex PCR. From the authors' description of their analysis: Within the assay, amplification of reference gene primers was used to estimate how many nucleated cells each sample contained. Sequence reads were collapsed and filtered to measure the absolute abundance of every unique TCRbeta CDR3 rearrangement. For each sample, productive Simpson clonality was calculated by taking the square root of Simpson's diversity index across productive rearrangements. TCRdb retrieved this table from immuneACCESS and kept in-frame rearrangements only. Not all clones are present; in checked studies, unresolved V genes account for under half, and no reason is known for the remainder. V, J and clone size derive from that table, while D and trimming were established from the DNA sequence. Recorded for this sample are a few hundred thousand clones; 75% to 90% of them occurred a single time. In total, the top ten clones hold approximately 9% of the sample.

Whole blood was collected in K2EDTA tubes by collaborating institutions according to the institutions' own protocols. For TCRbeta analysis, collaborators shipped samples in one of three forms: frozen whole blood, isolated PBMCs, or DNA extracted from either of those sample types. Comments on this clone: There is no known antigen for this receptor. One base away there is no much larger clone; base qualities are not given.

The receptor's source is a human donor in a cohort sampled during active COVID-19. Sequenced: peripheral blood. Recombination connected TRBV6-5 to TRBJ2-1; the junction holds 7 bases that match TRBD1. The DNA sequence follows: TGTGCCAGCAGTTACTCGATTCAGGGGGATAATGAGCAGTTCTTC. Its coded protein is CASSYSIQGDNEQFF.